The 26 T cell receptor beta chains presented below share a single source sample, sequenced in a study of T-cell memory formation after mild COVID-19. TCRdb reanalysed the 5' RACE reads using MiXCR and keeps one entry per CDR3 protein. This repertoire shows around 250,000 distinct CDR3 sequences, around 15% found once; its top ten account for roughly 24%. The sequenced material came from PBMCs or a T cell subset sorted from them (not recorded which). Every receptor here comes from a man between 18 and 35 years old who had mild COVID-19 (a few samples of this study predate the infection). Cell type and time point are not known.

J is TRBJ2-7 and V is TRBV3-1; D is perhaps TRBD2 (6 bases). The V end lost 2 bases, the J end lost 5 bases, and 13 bases lay between the germline ends. CDR3 size: 14 residues. CDR1 is LGHDT and CDR2 is YNNKEL in the germline V gene (reference sequence). In DNA, the CDR3 is TGTGCCAGCAGCCAATCGGGGCGGGGAAACGAGCAGTACTTC. Translation gives CASSQSGRGNEQYF.

The chain uses TRBV29-1 and TRBJ2-1; no firm D call. This CDR3 is built from 11 residues. Trimming took off 2 bases at V and 8 bases at J, with 7 bases between the two ends. In germline, CDR1 is SQVTM, CDR2 ANQGSEA. The CDR3 region is CSVEFVHEQFF. The CDR3 DNA reads as TGCAGCGTTGAATTTGTCCATGAGCAGTTCTTC.

This chain uses TRBV9 with TRBJ2-1; no firm D call. Trimming pared 4 bases from V and 8 bases from J, leaving 19 bases between. Germline V gene lookup returns CDR1 SGDLS and CDR2 YYNGEE. This CDR3 is 15 amino acids long. CDR3 residues: CASSPRGDWVDEQFF. CDR3 coding DNA: TGTGCCAGCAGCCCCAGAGGTGACTGGGTGGATGAGCAGTTCTTC. Filled out from reference TRBV9 and TRBJ2-1, the complete variable domain reads DSGVTQTPKHLITATGQRVTLRCSPRSGDLSVYWYQQSLDQGLQFLIQYYNGEERAKGNILERFSAQQFPDLHSELNLSSLELGDSALYFCASSPRGDWVDEQFFGPGTRLTVL.

This chain uses TRBV6-1 with TRBJ2-2; D perhaps matches TRBD2 (6 bases). V was trimmed by 8 bases and J by 4 bases, leaving 14 bases between them. In germline, CDR1 is MNHNS, CDR2 SASEGT. The CDR3 has 14 residues. CDR3 sequence reads: CASSSGFSTGELFF. The CDR3 DNA reads as TGTGCCAGCTCAAGCGGGTTTTCCACCGGGGAGCTGTTTTTT.

The chain recombines TRBV29-1 with TRBJ2-3; D call uncertain. This CDR3 has 12 amino acids. CDR1 and CDR2 from the germline V gene are SQVTM and ANQGSEA. V was shortened by 4 bases and J by 1 base, with 6 bases between the two germline ends. This CDR3 is CSVGRRTDTQYF. Here the CDR3 DNA reads TGCAGCGTTGGCCGTCGCACAGATACGCAGTATTTT.

The table lists this clonotype with a few counts. V and J are TRBV4-1 and TRBJ1-5; TRBD1 is a possible D gene (6 bases). Trimming removed 4 bases from V and 11 bases from J, with 18 bases in between. The CDR3 is 14 amino acids. Germline V gives CDR1 MGHRA, CDR2 YSYEKL. The CDR3 is CASSPWAGGSAQHF. The CDR3 DNA is TGCGCCAGCAGCCCCTGGGCCGGGGGCTCGGCCCAGCATTTT.

This rearrangement joins TRBV7-2 to TRBJ1-1; possible D gene TRBD1, 6 bases. V shed 5 bases and J shed 7 bases, with 14 bases lying between them. The CDR3 length is 13 residues. Germline V CDR1 and CDR2: SGHTA, FQGNSA. CDR3 region: CASSDGGVLEAFF. CDR3 DNA sequence: TGTGCCAGCAGCGACGGGGGCGTCCTTGAAGCTTTCTTT.

In its sample, this clonotype was seen a few times. This sequence joins TRBV6-6 and TRBJ1-1; maybe TRBD1 (6 bases). Trimming shortened V by 8 bases and J by 0 bases, and 16 bases separated the two germline ends. The CDR3 totals 15 residues. Germline assignment: CDR1 MNHNY and CDR2 SVGAGI (reference sequence). The CDR3 coding sequence is TGTGCCAGCGGGCCGACAGGCCAAATGAACACTGAAGCTTTCTTT. This sequence encodes CASGPTGQMNTEAFF.

This clonotype was observed a few times. V usage is TRBV29-1 and J usage is TRBJ1-2, with D possibly being TRBD1 (6 bases). Germline CDR1 reads SQVTM; CDR2 reads ANQGSEA. CDR3 length equals 13 residues. V was trimmed by 3 bases and J by 5 bases, leaving 13 bases between them. The CDR3 region has the DNA TGCAGCGTTGATAAAGGGGGTCGATATGGCTACACCTTC. It translates to CSVDKGGRYGYTF.

A few counts support this clonotype. This chain uses TRBV12-3 or TRBV12-4 with TRBJ2-7, with D maybe TRBD1 (6 bases). The CDR3 sequence is 12 residues long. V gave up 4 bases and J gave up 3 bases, with 7 bases separating them. The CDR3 nucleotides read TGTGCCAGCAGTTGGGACATCTACGAGCAGTACTTC. Encoded protein: CASSWDIYEQYF.

The chain is built from TRBV30 and TRBJ1-5, with D possibly being TRBD1 (6 bases). V was clipped by 5 bases and J by 7 bases, with 15 bases between them. The length of the CDR3 is 13 residues. CDR1 is GTSNPN, CDR2 SVGIG, per germline (reference sequence). DNA for the CDR3: TGTGCCTGGGATGGGGGCTATGAGCAGCCCCAGCATTTT. Translating it yields CAWDGGYEQPQHF. Variable domain in full (rest from reference TRBV30 and TRBJ1-5): SQTIHQWPATLVQPVGSPLSLECTVEGTSNPNLYWYRQAAGRGLQLLFYSVGIGQISSEVPQNLSASRPQDRQFILSSKKLLLSDSGFYLCAWDGGYEQPQHFGDGTRLSIL.

This clonotype was picked up a small number of times. The gene calls are TRBV11-1 and TRBJ2-3, with no clear D. The CDR3 is made up of 15 amino acids. The V end lost 4 bases, the J end lost 4 bases, and 15 bases lay between the germline ends. Per germline, CDR1 SGHAT and CDR2 FQDESV (reference sequence). CDR3 sequence: CASSSRLTESDTQYF. CDR3 nucleotides: TGTGCCAGCAGCTCCAGATTGACCGAGTCAGATACGCAGTATTTT.

The V gene is TRBV5-1, the J gene TRBJ1-1; a weak D match, TRBD1 (6 bases). The CDR3 covers 15 residues. V was shortened by 4 bases and J by 1 base, with 14 bases between the two germline ends. CDR1 is SGHRS, CDR2 YFSETQ, per germline. CDR3 in amino acids: CASSPRSQGNTEAFF. The CDR3 DNA follows: TGCGCCAGCAGCCCGCGATCACAGGGGAACACTGAAGCTTTCTTT.

The chain employs TRBV4-3 and TRBJ2-1, with a weak D call TRBD2 (5 bases). V lost 4 bases and J lost 8, with 12 bases in between. CDR3 length: 13 residues. Germline loops: CDR1 LGHNA, CDR2 YSLEER. CDR3 bases: TGCGCCAGCAGCCTCTTACGGGGAGATGAGCAGTTCTTC. It is translated as CASSLLRGDEQFF.

The chain's CDR3 is CATMPGHGYTF. The CDR3 DNA sequence: TGTGCCACAATGCCGGGGCATGGCTACACCTTC. This chain joins TRBV6-5 and TRBJ1-2, with D possibly TRBD1 on 5 matching bases. Trimming took off 10 bases at V and 6 bases at J, with 12 bases between the two ends. The CDR3 totals 11 residues. Germline V gives CDR1 MNHEY, CDR2 SVGAGI.

This clonotype was picked up a small number of times. The chain employs TRBV20-1 and TRBJ1-2; D is unresolved. V was pared by 1 base and J by 3 bases, with 9 bases between. The CDR3 covers 13 residues. In germline, CDR1 is DFQATT, CDR2 SNEGSKA (reference sequence). The CDR3 DNA is TGCAGTGCTAGAGTGGCGGCCCACTATGGCTACACCTTC. Protein sequence: CSARVAAHYGYTF.

The sample holds many counts of this clonotype. V is TRBV20-1 and J is TRBJ2-1; D is unclear. V gave up 6 bases and J gave up 6 bases, with 12 bases separating them. This CDR3 spans 12 amino acids. CDR1 is DFQATT, CDR2 SNEGSKA, per germline (reference sequence). For the CDR3, the DNA is TGCAGTGCCCGGGCCTCAGGCAATGAGCAGTTCTTC. Protein product: CSARASGNEQFF.

This clonotype was counted at least ten times. The rearrangement links TRBV29-1 to TRBJ2-7; weak D call: TRBD1 (6 bases). This CDR3 spans 14 amino acids. V lost 4 bases, J lost 0 bases, and 13 bases lay in between. Germline-derived CDR1 and CDR2 are SQVTM and ANQGSEA. Here the CDR3 reads CSVVRDTPSYEQYF. In DNA, the CDR3 is TGCAGCGTTGTCCGGGACACTCCCTCCTACGAGCAGTACTTC.

This clonotype occurred a few times. The rearrangement uses TRBV7-9 and TRBJ1-4; 7 bases match TRBD1. J was trimmed by 5 bases and V by 4 bases; bases with no gene match: 13. Germline V gene sequence: CDR1 SEHNR, CDR2 FQNEAQ (reference sequence). The CDR3 consists of 17 residues. CDR3 in amino acids: CASSSRQGPRQNEKLFF. As DNA, the CDR3 is TGTGCCAGCAGCTCAAGACAGGGCCCACGACAGAATGAAAAACTGTTTTTT.

This clonotype showed up just a few times. This chain uses TRBV6-5 with TRBJ2-2; maybe TRBD1 (7 bases). Germline V gene sequence: CDR1 MNHEY, CDR2 SVGAGI. The V end lost 10 bases, the J end lost 6 bases, and 15 bases lay between the germline ends. This CDR3 region has 13 residues. The CDR3 protein is CATRDSAAGELFF. Here the CDR3 DNA reads TGTGCCACGCGGGACAGCGCGGCCGGGGAGCTGTTTTTT.

This clonotype has at least ten counts. The chain recombines TRBV7-3 with TRBJ2-2, with TRBD2 identical over 13 bases. This CDR3 comprises 16 residues. Germline V gene sequence: CDR1 SGHTA, CDR2 FQGTGA. After removal of 3 bases from V and 6 bases from J, the junction contained 4 bases not matched to a gene. The CDR3 loop reads CASSFTSGGAAGELFF. For the CDR3, the DNA is TGTGCCAGCAGCTTCACTAGCGGGGGGGCCGCCGGGGAGCTGTTTTTT.

This clonotype was picked up many times. CDR3 sequence: CASSQDFPGRNYNEQFF. CDR3 bases: TGCGCCAGCAGCCAAGACTTCCCGGGACGTAACTACAATGAGCAGTTCTTC. The gene calls are TRBV4-3 and TRBJ2-1, with D perhaps assigned TRBD1 or TRBD2 (5 bases each). This CDR3 is built from 17 residues. The germline CDR1 and CDR2 sequences are LGHNA and YSLEER. V was clipped by 0 bases and J by 3 bases, with 15 bases between them.

This clonotype was recorded only once. This sequence joins TRBV20-1 and TRBJ1-2; D unclear. V lost 5 bases and J 4 bases, leaving 14 bases between the germline ends. The CDR3 sequence is 13 residues long. The V gene's germline CDR1 is DFQATT and CDR2 SNEGSKA (reference sequence). The chain's CDR3 is CSAAPEQPYGYTF. CDR3 coding DNA: TGCAGTGCTGCCCCTGAACAACCCTATGGCTACACCTTC.

The V gene is TRBV29-1, the J gene TRBJ2-3; no clear D gene. Looked up from germline, CDR1 is SQVTM and CDR2 is ANQGSEA. The CDR3 covers 12 residues. Trimming cost V 3 bases and J 1 base, with 5 bases left between them. For the CDR3, the DNA is TGCAGCGTTGACGTCGGCACAGATACGCAGTATTTT. Its translation: CSVDVGTDTQYF.

This clonotype was observed a few times. The rearrangement uses TRBV7-6 and TRBJ1-6, with 8 bases that match TRBD1. Trimming removed 11 bases from V and 7 bases from J; junction bases left unmatched: 7. From germline, CDR1 is SGHVS and CDR2 FNYEAQ. The CDR3 covers 13 residues. CDR3 in DNA: TGTGCCGTCGGACAGGGTGGAAATTCACCCCTCCACTTT. Encoded protein: CAVGQGGNSPLHF.

This chain joins TRBV29-1 and TRBJ2-1; 7 nucleotides match TRBD2. This CDR3 is built from 13 residues. V lost 5 bases to trimming and J lost 3 bases; unmatched junction nucleotides: 4. Looked up from germline, CDR1 is SQVTM and CDR2 is ANQGSEA. The CDR3 sequence is CSVKWGGYNEQFF. DNA for the CDR3: TGCAGCGTTAAATGGGGGGGCTACAATGAGCAGTTCTTC.